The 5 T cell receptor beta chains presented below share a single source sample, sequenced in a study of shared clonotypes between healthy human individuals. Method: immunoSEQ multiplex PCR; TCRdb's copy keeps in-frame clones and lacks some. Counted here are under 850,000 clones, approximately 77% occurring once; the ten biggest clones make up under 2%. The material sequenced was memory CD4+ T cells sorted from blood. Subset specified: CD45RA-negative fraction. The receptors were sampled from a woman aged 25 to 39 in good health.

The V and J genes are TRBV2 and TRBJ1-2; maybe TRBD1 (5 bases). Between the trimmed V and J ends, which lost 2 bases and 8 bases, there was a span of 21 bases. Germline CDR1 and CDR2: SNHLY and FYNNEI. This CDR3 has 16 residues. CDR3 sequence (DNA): TGTGCCAGCAGTGAATCTATCCGGAGGGGAGCGGGAGGCTACACCTTC. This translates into CASSESIRRGAGGYTF.

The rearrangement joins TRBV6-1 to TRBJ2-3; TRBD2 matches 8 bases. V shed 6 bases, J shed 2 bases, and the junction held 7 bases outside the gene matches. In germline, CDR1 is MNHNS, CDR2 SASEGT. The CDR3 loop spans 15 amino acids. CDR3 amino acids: CASRDLAGPTDTQYF. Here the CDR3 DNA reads TGTGCCAGCAGGGACCTAGCGGGCCCCACAGATACGCAGTATTTT.

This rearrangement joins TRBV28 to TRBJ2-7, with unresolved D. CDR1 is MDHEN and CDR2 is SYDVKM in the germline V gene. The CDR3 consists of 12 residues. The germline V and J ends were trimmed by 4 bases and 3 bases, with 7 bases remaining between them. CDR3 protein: CASSSERYEQYF. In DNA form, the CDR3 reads TGTGCCAGCAGTTCGGAGCGCTACGAGCAGTACTTC.

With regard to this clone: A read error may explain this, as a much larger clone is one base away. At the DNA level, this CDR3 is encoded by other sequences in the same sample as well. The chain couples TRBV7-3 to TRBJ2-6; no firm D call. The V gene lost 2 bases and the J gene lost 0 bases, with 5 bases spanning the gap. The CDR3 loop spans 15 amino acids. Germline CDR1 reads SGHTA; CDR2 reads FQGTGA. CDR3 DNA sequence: TGTGCCAGCAGCTTAGATAGCTCTGGGGCCAACGTCCTGACTTTC. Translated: CASSLDSSGANVLTF.

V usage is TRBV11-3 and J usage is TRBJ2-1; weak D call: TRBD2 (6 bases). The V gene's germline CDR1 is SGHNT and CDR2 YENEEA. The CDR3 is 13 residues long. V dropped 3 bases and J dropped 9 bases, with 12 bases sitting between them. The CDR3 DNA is TGTGCCAGCAGCTTTCGAACTAGCTTTGAGCAGTTCTTC. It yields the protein CASSFRTSFEQFF.